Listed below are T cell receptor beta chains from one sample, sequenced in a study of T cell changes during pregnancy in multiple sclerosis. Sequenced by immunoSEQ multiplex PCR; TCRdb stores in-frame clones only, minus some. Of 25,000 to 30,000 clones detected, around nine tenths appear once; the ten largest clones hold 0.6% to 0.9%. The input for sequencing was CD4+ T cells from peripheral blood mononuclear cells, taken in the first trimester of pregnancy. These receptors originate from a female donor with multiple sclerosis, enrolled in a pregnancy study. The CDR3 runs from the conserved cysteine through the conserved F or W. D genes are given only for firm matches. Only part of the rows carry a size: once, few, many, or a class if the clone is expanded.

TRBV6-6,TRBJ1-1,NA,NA,CASRPQGDTEAFF,TGTGCCAGCAGGCCACAAGGGGACACTGAAGCTTTCTTT
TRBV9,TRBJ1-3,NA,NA,CASSVRGLISGNTIYF,TGTGCCAGCAGCGTCCGGGGACTGATCTCTGGAAACACCATATATTTT
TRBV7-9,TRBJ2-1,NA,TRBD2,CASRQSGGAYNEQFF,TGTGCCAGCAGACAGAGCGGGGGAGCTTACAATGAGCAGTTCTTC
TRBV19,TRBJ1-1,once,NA,CASEEGLVGTEAFF,TGTGCCAGTGAAGAGGGACTAGTAGGAACTGAAGCTTTCTTT
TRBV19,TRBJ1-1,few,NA,CASKSNRGEAFF,TGTGCCAGTAAGTCAAATCGAGGTGAAGCTTTCTTT
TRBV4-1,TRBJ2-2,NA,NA,CASSQVPTGGELFF,TGCGCCAGCAGCCAAGTGCCGACTGGCGGGGAGCTGTTTTTT
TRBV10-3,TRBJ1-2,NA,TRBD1,CAITSTGNYGYTF,TGTGCCATCACTTCGACAGGGAACTATGGCTACACCTTC
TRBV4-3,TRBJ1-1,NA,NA,CASSQISGTEAFF,TGCGCCAGCAGCCAAATCTCAGGCACTGAAGCTTTCTTT
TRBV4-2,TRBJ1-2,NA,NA,CASSHPGVTGGNYGYTF,TGTGCCAGCAGCCACCCCGGGGTCACCGGTGGGAACTATGGCTACACCTTC
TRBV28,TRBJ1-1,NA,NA,CASSLEGRAFF,TGTGCCAGCAGTTTAGAAGGGAGAGCTTTCTTT
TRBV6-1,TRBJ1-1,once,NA,CASRTGVYEDTEAFF,TGTGCCAGCAGAACAGGTGTTTATGAGGACACTGAAGCTTTCTTT
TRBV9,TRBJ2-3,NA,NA,CASSVRSLGPGPYTGTDTQYF,TGTGCCAGCAGCGTACGCAGCCTGGGGCCTGGGCCCTATACGGGCACAGATACGCAGTATTTT
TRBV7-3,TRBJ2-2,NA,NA,CASSRVGGIWTGELFF,TGTGCCAGCAGCCGCGTCGGAGGGATTTGGACCGGGGAGCTGTTTTTT
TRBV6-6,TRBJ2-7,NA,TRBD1,CASSSGTGDLYEQYF,TGTGCCAGCAGTTCGGGGACAGGGGATCTCTACGAGCAGTACTTC
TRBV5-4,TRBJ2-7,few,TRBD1,CASSPGLGTAYEQYF,TGTGCCAGCAGCCCGGGCCTGGGGACAGCCTACGAGCAGTACTTC
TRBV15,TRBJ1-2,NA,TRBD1,CATSRGDRDYGYTF,TGTGCCACCAGCAGGGGAGACAGGGACTATGGCTACACCTTC
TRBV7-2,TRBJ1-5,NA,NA,CASSLAGGDNQPQHF,TGTGCCAGCAGCTTAGCCGGCGGAGACAATCAGCCCCAGCATTTT
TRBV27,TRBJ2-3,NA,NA,CASTSQGGADTQYF,TGTGCCAGCACCTCTCAGGGGGGCGCGGATACGCAGTATTTT
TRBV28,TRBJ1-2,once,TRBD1,CASSFDRGYGYTF,TGTGCCAGCAGTTTCGACAGGGGTTATGGCTACACCTTC
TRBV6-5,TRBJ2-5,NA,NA,CASSYSPPQYSETQYF,TGTGCCAGCAGTTACTCTCCCCCCCAGTATTCAGAGACCCAGTACTTC
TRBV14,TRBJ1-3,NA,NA,CASSQVAGVNTIYF,TGTGCCAGCAGCCAGGTTGCCGGAGTAAACACCATATATTTT
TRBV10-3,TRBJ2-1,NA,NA,CAISEGGRGEQFF,TGTGCCATCAGTGAAGGAGGGCGAGGTGAGCAGTTCTTC
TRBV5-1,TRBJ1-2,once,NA,CASRPTPGRGTLGGGYTF,TGCGCCAGCAGACCGACTCCCGGCAGGGGCACCCTTGGGGGTGGCTACACCTTC
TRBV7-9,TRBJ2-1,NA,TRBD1,CASSLPGQGVVNEQFF,TGTGCCAGCAGCCTCCCCGGACAGGGTGTGGTCAATGAGCAGTTCTTC
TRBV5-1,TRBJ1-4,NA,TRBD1,CASSLNPTGGNEKLFF,TGCGCCAGCAGCTTGAACCCAACAGGGGGGAATGAAAAACTGTTTTTT
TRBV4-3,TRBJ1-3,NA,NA,CASSQAVPGRGIGNTIYF,TGCGCCAGCAGCCAAGCCGTCCCCGGGAGGGGGATCGGAAACACCATATATTTT
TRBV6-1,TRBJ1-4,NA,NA,CASSEEPRYNEKLFF,TGTGCCAGCAGTGAAGAGCCGAGATATAATGAAAAACTGTTTTTT
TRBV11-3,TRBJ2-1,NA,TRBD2,CASSLAGGHEQFF,TGTGCCAGCAGCTTAGCGGGGGGGCATGAGCAGTTCTTC
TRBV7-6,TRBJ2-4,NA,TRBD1,CASSLARYRGTGIQYF,TGTGCCAGCAGCTTAGCGAGATACAGGGGTACGGGCATTCAGTACTTC
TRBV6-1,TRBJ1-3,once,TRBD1,CASSEWRDSAGNTIYF,TGTGCCAGCAGTGAATGGCGGGACAGCGCTGGAAACACCATATATTTT
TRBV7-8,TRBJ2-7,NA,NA,CASSLFSYEQYF,TGTGCCAGCAGCTTGTTTTCGTACGAGCAGTACTTC
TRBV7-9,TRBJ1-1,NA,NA,CASSSHGGVEAFF,TGTGCCAGCAGCTCCCACGGAGGTGTCGAAGCTTTCTTT
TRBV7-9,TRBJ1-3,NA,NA,CASTRLPFTGNTIYF,TGTGCCAGCACCCGACTCCCCTTCACTGGAAACACCATATATTTT
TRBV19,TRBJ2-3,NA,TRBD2,CASSIRAGGRRTDTQYF,TGTGCCAGTAGTATCCGGGCGGGGGGGCGTCGCACAGATACGCAGTATTTT
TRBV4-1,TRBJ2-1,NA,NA,CASSQGRENPSYNEQFF,TGCGCCAGCAGCCAAGGCCGGGAGAATCCCTCCTACAATGAGCAGTTCTTC
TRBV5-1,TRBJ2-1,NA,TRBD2,CASSPSGLGLGEQFF,TGCGCCAGCAGCCCCTCGGGACTAGGTCTAGGTGAGCAGTTCTTC
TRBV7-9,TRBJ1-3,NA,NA,CASSLTMMTGSGNTIYF,TGTGCCAGCAGCTTGACGATGATGACAGGCTCTGGAAACACCATATATTTT
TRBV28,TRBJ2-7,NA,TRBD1,CASGRDRANF,TGTGCCAGCGGCCGGGACAGGGCAAACTTC
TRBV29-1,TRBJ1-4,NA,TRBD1,CSVGTGLNEKLFF,TGCAGCGTGGGGACAGGGTTGAATGAAAAACTGTTTTTT
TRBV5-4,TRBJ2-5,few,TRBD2,CASSLGGSGGQETQYF,TGTGCCAGCAGCTTGGGGGGGAGCGGGGGGCAAGAGACCCAGTACTTC
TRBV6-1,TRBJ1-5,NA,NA,CASSEVPYSNQPQHF,TGTGCCAGCAGTGAAGTTCCGTATAGCAATCAGCCCCAGCATTTT
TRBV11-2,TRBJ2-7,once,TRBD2,CASSLESWRGGIEQYF,TGTGCCAGCAGCTTAGAGTCTTGGCGGGGGGGCATCGAGCAGTACTTC
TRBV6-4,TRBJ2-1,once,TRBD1,CASSAGQGGGNEQFF,TGTGCCAGCAGTGCCGGACAGGGGGGAGGAAATGAGCAGTTCTTC
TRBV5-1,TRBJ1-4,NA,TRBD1,CASSYSGTGDEKLFF,TGCGCCAGCAGTTACTCCGGGACAGGGGATGAAAAACTGTTTTTT
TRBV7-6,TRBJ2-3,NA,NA,CASSPGTPGTQYF,TGTGCCAGCAGCCCCGGGACTCCCGGTACGCAGTATTTT
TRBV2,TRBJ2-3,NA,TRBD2,CASRASGGAGTDTQYF,TGTGCCAGCAGAGCTAGCGGGGGGGCCGGTACAGATACGCAGTATTTT